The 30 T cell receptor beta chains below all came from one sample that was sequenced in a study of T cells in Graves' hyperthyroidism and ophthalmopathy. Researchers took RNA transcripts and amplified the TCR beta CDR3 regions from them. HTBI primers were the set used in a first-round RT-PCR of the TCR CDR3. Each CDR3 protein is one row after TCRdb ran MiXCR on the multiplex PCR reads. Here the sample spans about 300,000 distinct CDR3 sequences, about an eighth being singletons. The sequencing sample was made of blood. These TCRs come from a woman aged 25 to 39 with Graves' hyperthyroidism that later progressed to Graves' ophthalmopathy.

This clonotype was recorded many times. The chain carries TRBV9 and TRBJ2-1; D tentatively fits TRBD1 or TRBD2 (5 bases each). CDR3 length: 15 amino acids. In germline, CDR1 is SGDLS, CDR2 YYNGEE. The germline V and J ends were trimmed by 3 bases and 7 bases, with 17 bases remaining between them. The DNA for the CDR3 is TGTGCCAGCAGCGCAACCGGGACGCTGGGGAATGAGCAGTTCTTC. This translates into CASSATGTLGNEQFF.

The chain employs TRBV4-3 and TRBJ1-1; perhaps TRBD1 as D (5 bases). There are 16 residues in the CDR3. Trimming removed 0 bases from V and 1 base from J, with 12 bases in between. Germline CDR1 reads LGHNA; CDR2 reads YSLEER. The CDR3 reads CASSQEVNRRNTEAFF. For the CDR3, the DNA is TGCGCCAGCAGCCAAGAAGTTAACAGGCGGAACACTGAAGCTTTCTTT.

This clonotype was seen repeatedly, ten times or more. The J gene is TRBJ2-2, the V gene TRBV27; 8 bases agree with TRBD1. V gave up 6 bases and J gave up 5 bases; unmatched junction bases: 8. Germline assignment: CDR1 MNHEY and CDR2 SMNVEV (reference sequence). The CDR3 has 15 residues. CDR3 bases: TGTGCCAGCAGCCTCCAGGGGGCGCATACCGGGGAGCTGTTTTTT. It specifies CASSLQGAHTGELFF.

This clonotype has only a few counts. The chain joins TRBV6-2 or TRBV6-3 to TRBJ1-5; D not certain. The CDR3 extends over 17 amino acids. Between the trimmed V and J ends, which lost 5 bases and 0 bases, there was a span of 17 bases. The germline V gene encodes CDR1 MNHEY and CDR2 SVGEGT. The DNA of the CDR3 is TGTGCCAGCAGTGGACCCCGGGGTCGATATAGCAATCAGCCCCAGCATTTT. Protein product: CASSGPRGRYSNQPQHF.

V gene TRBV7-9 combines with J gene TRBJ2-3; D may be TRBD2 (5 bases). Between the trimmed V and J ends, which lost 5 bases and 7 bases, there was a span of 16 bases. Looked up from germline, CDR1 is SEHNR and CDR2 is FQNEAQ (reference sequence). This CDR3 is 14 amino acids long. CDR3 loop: CASSPSLATNTQYF. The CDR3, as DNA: TGTGCCAGCAGCCCCAGCCTAGCAACAAATACGCAGTATTTT.

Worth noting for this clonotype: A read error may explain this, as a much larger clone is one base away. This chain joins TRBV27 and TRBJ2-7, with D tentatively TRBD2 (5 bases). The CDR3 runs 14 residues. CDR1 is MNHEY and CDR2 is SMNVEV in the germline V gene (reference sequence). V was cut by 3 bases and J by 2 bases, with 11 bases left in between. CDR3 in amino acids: CASSFERRTYEQYF. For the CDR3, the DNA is TGTGCCAGCAGTTTTGAGCGGAGGACCTACGAGCAGTACTTC.

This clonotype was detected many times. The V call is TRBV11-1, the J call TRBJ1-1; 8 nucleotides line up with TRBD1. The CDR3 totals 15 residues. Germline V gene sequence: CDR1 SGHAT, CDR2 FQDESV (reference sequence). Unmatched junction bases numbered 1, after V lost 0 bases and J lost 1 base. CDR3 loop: CASSLARGRNTEAFF. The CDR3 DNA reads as TGTGCCAGCAGCTTAGCCAGGGGGCGGAACACTGAAGCTTTCTTT.

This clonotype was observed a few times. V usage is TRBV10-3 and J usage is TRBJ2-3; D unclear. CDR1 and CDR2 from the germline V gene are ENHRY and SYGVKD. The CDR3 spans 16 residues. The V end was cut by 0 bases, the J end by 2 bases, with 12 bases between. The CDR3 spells CAISESERLFTDTQYF. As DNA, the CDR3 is TGTGCCATCAGTGAGTCAGAGCGACTGTTCACAGATACGCAGTATTTT.

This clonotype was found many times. The CDR3 loop reads CASSLELANEQFF. As DNA, the CDR3 is TGTGCCAGCAGCTTAGAATTGGCCAATGAGCAGTTCTTC. The rearrangement uses TRBV7-2 and TRBJ2-1; no definite D call. Germline assignment: CDR1 SGHTA and CDR2 FQGNSA. This CDR3 spans 13 amino acids. V lost 1 base and J 6 bases, leaving 7 bases between the germline ends.

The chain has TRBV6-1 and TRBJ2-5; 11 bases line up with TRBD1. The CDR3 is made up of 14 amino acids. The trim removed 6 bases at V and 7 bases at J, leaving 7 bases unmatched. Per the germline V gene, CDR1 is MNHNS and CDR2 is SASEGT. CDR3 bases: TGTGCCAGCAGCCGCGGACAGGGGGCAGGGACCCAGTACTTC. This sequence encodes CASSRGQGAGTQYF.

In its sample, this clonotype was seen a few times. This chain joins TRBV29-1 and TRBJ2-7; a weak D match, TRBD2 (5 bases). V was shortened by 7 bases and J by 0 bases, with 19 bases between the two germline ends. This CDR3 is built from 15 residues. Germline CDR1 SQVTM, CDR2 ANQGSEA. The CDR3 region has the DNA TGCAGCGCTGGAGGTAGAGAGGGTAGCTCCTACGAGCAGTACTTC. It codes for CSAGGREGSSYEQYF.

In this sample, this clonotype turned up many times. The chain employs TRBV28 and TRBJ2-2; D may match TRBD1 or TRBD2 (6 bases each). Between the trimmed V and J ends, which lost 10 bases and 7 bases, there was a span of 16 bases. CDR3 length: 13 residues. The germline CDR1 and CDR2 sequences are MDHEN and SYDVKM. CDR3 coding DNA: TGTGCCACCCACCGGGGGCCTGGCGGGGAGCTGTTTTTT. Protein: CATHRGPGGELFF.

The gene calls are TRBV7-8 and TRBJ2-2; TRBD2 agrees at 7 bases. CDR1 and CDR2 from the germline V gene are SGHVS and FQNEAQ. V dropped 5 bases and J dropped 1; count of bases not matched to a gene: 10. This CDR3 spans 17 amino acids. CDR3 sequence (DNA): TGTGCCAGCAGCACAGGCGGCCTAGCGGTGAACACCGGGGAGCTGTTTTTT. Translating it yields CASSTGGLAVNTGELFF.

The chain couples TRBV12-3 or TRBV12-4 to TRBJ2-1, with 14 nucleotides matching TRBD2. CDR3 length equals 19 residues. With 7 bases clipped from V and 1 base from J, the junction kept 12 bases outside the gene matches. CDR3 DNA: TGTGCCAGCAAAAGGAGAGGACTAGCGGGGGGCAGATCCTACAATGAGCAGTTCTTC. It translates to CASKRRGLAGGRSYNEQFF.

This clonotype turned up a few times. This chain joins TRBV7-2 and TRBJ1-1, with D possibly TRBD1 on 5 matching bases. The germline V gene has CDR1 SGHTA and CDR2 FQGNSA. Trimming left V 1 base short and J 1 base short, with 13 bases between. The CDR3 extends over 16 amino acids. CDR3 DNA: TGTGCCAGCAGCTTAGGGGGGGGGACTACGAACACTGAAGCTTTCTTT. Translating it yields CASSLGGGTTNTEAFF.

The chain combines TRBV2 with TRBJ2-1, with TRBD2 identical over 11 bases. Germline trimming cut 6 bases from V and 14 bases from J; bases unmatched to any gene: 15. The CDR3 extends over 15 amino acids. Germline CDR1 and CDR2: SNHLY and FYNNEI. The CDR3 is CASSPPGTSGGKEFF. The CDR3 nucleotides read TGTGCCAGCAGCCCCCCCGGGACTAGCGGAGGCAAGGAGTTCTTC. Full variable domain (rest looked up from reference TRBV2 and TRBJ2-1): EPEVTQTPSHQVTQMGQEVILRCVPISNHLYFYWYRQILGQKVEFLVSFYNNEISEKSEIFDDQFSVERPDGSNFTLKIRSTKLEDSAMYFCASSPPGTSGGKEFFGPGTRLTVL.

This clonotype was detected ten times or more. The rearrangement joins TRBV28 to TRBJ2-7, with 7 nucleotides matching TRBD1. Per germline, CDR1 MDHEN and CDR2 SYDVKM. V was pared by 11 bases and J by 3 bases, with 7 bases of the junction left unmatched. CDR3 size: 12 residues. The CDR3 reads CASQGGNYEQYF. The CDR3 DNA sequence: TGTGCCTCCCAAGGGGGCAACTACGAGCAGTACTTC.

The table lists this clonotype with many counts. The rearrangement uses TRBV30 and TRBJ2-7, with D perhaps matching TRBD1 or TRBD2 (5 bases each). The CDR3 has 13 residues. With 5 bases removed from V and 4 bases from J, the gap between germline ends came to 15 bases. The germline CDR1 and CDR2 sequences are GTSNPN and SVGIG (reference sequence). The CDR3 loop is CAWGPRAGYEQYF. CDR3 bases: TGTGCCTGGGGGCCCAGGGCGGGTTACGAGCAGTACTTC.

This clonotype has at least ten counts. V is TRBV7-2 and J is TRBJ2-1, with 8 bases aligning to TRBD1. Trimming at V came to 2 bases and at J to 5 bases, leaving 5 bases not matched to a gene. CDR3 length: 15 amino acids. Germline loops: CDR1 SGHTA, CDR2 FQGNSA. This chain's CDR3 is CASSLRQGYHNEQFF. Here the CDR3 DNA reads TGTGCCAGCAGCTTAAGACAGGGGTACCACAATGAGCAGTTCTTC.

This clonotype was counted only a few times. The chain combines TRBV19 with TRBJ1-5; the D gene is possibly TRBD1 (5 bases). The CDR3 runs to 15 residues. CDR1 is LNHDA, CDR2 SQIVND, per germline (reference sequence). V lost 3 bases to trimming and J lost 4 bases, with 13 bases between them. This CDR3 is CASSIFGAENQPQHF. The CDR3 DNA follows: TGTGCCAGTAGTATTTTTGGGGCAGAAAATCAGCCCCAGCATTTT. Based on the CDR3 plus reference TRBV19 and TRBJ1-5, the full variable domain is DGGITQSPKYLFRKEGQNVTLSCEQNLNHDAMYWYRQDPGQGLRLIYYSQIVNDFQKGDIAEGYSVSREKKESFPLTVTSAQKNPTAFYLCASSIFGAENQPQHFGDGTRLSIL.

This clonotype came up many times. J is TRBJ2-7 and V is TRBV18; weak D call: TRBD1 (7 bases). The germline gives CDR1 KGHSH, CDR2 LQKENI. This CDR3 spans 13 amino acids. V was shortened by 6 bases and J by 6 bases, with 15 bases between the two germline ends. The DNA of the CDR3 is TGTGCCAGCTCCTCAGGGGGAGCGGGCGAGCAGTACTTC. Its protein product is CASSSGGAGEQYF.

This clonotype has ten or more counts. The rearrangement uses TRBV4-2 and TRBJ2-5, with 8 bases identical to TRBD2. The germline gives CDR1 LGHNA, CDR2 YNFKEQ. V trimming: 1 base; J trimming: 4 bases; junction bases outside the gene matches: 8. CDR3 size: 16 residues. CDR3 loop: CASSQVWSAGAETQYF. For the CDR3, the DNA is TGTGCCAGCAGCCAAGTTTGGTCAGCGGGAGCAGAGACCCAGTACTTC.

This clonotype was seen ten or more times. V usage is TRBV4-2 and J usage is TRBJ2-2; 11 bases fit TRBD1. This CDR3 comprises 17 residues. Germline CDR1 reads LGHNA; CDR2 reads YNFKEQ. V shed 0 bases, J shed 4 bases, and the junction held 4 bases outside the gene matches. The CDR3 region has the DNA TGTGCCAGCAGCCAAGACCCCGGACAGGGGGCCACCGGGGAGCTGTTTTTT. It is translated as CASSQDPGQGATGELFF.

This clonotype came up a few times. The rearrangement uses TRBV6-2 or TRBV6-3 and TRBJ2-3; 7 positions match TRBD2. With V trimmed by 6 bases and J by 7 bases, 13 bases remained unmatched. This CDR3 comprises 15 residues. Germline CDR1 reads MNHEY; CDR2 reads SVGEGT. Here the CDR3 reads CASSPIAGRLNTQYF. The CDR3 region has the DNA TGTGCCAGCAGCCCCATAGCGGGCCGGTTAAATACGCAGTATTTT.

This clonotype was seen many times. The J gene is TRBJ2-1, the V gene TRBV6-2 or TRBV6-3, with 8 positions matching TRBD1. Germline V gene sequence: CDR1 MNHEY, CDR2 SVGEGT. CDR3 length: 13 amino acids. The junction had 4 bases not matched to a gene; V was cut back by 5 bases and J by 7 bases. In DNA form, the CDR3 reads TGTGCCAGCAGTACCCGGGACAGGAATGAGCAGTTCTTC. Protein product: CASSTRDRNEQFF.

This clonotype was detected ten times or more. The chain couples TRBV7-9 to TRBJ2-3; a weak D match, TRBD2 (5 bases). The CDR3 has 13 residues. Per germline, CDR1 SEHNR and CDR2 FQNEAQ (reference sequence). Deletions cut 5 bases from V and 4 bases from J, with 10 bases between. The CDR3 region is CASSAGSSDTQYF. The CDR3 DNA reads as TGTGCCAGCAGCGCGGGTTCGTCAGATACGCAGTATTTT.

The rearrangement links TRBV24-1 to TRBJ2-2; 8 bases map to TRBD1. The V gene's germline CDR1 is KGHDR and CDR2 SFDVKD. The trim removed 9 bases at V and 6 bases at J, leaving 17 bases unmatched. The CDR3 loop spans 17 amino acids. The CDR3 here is CATAPGQEVWGAGELFF. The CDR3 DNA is TGTGCCACCGCCCCGGGACAGGAGGTTTGGGGAGCCGGGGAGCTGTTTTTT.

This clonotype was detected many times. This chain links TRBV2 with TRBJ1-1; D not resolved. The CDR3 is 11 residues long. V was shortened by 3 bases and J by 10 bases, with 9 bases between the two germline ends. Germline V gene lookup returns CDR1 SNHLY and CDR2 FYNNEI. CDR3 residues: CASSEGSRAFF. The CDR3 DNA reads TGTGCCAGCAGTGAGGGCAGTCGAGCTTTCTTT.

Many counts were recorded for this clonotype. In DNA, the CDR3 is TGTGCCAGCTCGATTGGGGATGAAGCTTTCTTT. This translates into CASSIGDEAFF. The chain couples TRBV7-8 to TRBJ1-1; D is unclear. The CDR3 runs to 11 residues. V was shortened by 8 bases and J by 7 bases, with 11 bases between the two germline ends. In germline, CDR1 is SGHVS, CDR2 FQNEAQ.

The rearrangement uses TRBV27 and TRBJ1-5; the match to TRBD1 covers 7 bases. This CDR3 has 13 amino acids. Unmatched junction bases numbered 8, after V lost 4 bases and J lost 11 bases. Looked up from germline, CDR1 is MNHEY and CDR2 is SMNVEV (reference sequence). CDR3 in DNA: TGTGCCAGCAGTTCGCAGGGGGACTTGGCCCAGCATTTT. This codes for CASSSQGDLAQHF.